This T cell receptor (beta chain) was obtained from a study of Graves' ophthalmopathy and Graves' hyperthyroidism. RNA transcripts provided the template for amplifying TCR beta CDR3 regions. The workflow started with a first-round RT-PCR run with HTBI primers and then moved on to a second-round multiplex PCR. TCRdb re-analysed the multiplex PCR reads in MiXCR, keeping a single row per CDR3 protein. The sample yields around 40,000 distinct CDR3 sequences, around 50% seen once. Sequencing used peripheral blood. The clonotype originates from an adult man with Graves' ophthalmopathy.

In nucleotides, the CDR3 is TGTGCCAGCAGCCCTATCAGGGTGAATCAGCCCCAGCATTTT. Its translation is CASSPIRVNQPQHF. The genes are TRBV2 and TRBJ1-5; D may be TRBD1 (5 bases). Deletions cut 6 bases from V and 4 bases from J, with 13 bases between. This CDR3 comprises 14 residues. Germline CDR1 reads SNHLY; CDR2 reads FYNNEI.